The 26 T cell receptor beta chains below were found in one sample sequenced in a study of siplizumab effects on memory and regulatory T cells. The repertoire was sequenced with immunoSEQ multiplex PCR; TCRdb's copy has only in-frame clones and lacks some. The sample consists of more than 95,000 clones, 90% to 95% of them appearing once. The sequenced sample was CD4+ T cells sorted from blood. The receptor set was obtained from a human donor in good health.

This clone is a singleton in its sample. V gene TRBV11-1 combines with J gene TRBJ2-2; D perhaps matches TRBD2 (5 bases). This CDR3 is built from 14 residues. V dropped 7 bases and J dropped 1 base, with 10 bases sitting between them. Germline V lookup: CDR1 SGHAT, CDR2 FQDESV (reference sequence). CDR3 nucleotides: TGTGCCAGCACCCGCGCGGGGAACACCGGGGAGCTGTTTTTT. This gives the protein CASTRAGNTGELFF.

The V and J genes are TRBV18 and TRBJ1-2; 10 bases agree with TRBD1. With V trimmed by 1 base and J by 8 bases, 4 bases remained unmatched. CDR1 is KGHSH, CDR2 LQKENI, per germline. The CDR3 totals 14 residues. CDR3: CASSPQGQGTGYTF. CDR3 in DNA: TGTGCCAGCTCACCACAGGGACAGGGGACGGGCTACACCTTC.

CDR3 sequence: CASARTANTEAFF. In DNA form, the CDR3 reads TGTGCCAGCGCTCGGACAGCGAACACTGAAGCTTTCTTT. The rearrangement uses TRBV6-4 and TRBJ1-1, with a weak D call TRBD1 (6 bases). The CDR3 totals 13 residues. V lost 8 bases to trimming and J lost 1 base, with 11 bases between them. Looked up from germline, CDR1 is MRHNA and CDR2 is SNTAGT.

The genes are TRBV6-5 and TRBJ2-3; D is undetermined. Germline V lookup: CDR1 MNHEY, CDR2 SVGAGI. CDR3 length: 12 residues. The V end was cut by 8 bases, the J end by 14 bases, with 20 bases between. CDR3 sequence reads: CASFNSVGNPYF. CDR3 in DNA: TGTGCCAGCTTTAACTCGGTAGGGAATCCGTATTTT.

V usage is TRBV19 and J usage is TRBJ2-3; 11 bases map to TRBD2. The V segment lost 6 bases and the J segment 1 base; nucleotides outside the gene matches: 0. From germline, CDR1 is LNHDA and CDR2 SQIVND (reference sequence). CDR3 length: 14 residues. The CDR3 region is CASRTSGGTDTQYF. CDR3 DNA sequence: TGTGCCAGTAGGACTAGCGGGGGCACAGATACGCAGTATTTT.

V and J are TRBV11-2 and TRBJ1-2, with D possibly being TRBD1 (6 bases). CDR3 size: 17 residues. V shed 5 bases and J shed 6 bases, with 25 bases lying between them. Per germline, CDR1 SGHAT and CDR2 FQNNGV. In DNA, the CDR3 is TGTGCCAGCAGCCCCCGGGGGGGCTTAGTATCGCCGAATGGCTACACCTTC. Its protein product is CASSPRGGLVSPNGYTF.

The chain joins TRBV5-1 to TRBJ1-2; D gene uncertain. Trimming shortened V by 3 bases and J by 0 bases, and 9 bases separated the two germline ends. In germline, CDR1 is SGHRS, CDR2 YFSETQ. The CDR3 is made up of 14 amino acids. This CDR3 reads CASSYTTANYGYTF. CDR3 sequence (DNA): TGCGCCAGCAGCTATACGACCGCTAACTATGGCTACACCTTC.

V and J are TRBV5-1 and TRBJ2-7, with D perhaps matching TRBD2 (5 bases). Trimming removed 0 bases from V and 2 bases from J, with 9 bases in between. The V gene's germline CDR1 is SGHRS and CDR2 YFSETQ. The CDR3 has 14 residues. The CDR3 nucleotides read TGCGCCAGCAGCTTGGGGGGAGCCCCCTACGAGCAGTACTTC. Translation gives CASSLGGAPYEQYF.

The rearrangement links TRBV10-3 to TRBJ2-3; TRBD2 matches at 13 bases. Trimming cost V 11 bases and J 6 bases; bases outside gene matches: 11. Germline CDR1 ENHRY, CDR2 SYGVKD. This CDR3 is built from 15 residues. CDR3 residues: CAVRTSGSSPDTQYF. CDR3 bases: TGTGCCGTAAGGACTAGCGGGAGTTCTCCCGATACGCAGTATTTT.

This clone was seen more than once but under ten times. The V gene is TRBV27, the J gene TRBJ1-1; 8 nucleotides match TRBD1. The CDR3 runs 15 residues. Germline CDR1 and CDR2: MNHEY and SMNVEV (reference sequence). J gave up 7 bases and V 7 bases, and 14 bases lay outside the gene matches. For the CDR3, the DNA is TGTGCCAGCATCCCTCTATCTGACAGGGGTGGTGAAGCTTTCTTT. Translated: CASIPLSDRGGEAFF.

This clone was seen just once. The chain has TRBV20-1 and TRBJ1-5; no clear D gene. This CDR3 region has 11 residues. From germline, CDR1 is DFQATT and CDR2 SNEGSKA (reference sequence). Trimming shortened V by 3 bases and J by 7 bases, and 7 bases separated the two germline ends. Here the CDR3 DNA reads TGCAGTGCTAGTCACGGGCAGCCCCAGCATTTT. Protein sequence: CSASHGQPQHF.

J is TRBJ1-1 and V is TRBV27; D unclear. CDR1 is MNHEY, CDR2 SMNVEV, per germline (reference sequence). The CDR3 runs 14 residues. The V end lost 3 bases, the J end lost 6 bases, and 14 bases lay between the germline ends. Here the CDR3 DNA reads TGTGCCAGCAGTTTCCCCCCCCCTGCGGCTGAAGCTTTCTTT. It specifies CASSFPPPAAEAFF.

V gene TRBV10-3 combines with J gene TRBJ1-2; D not certain. The V end was cut by 6 bases, the J end by 8 bases, with 22 bases between. Per germline, CDR1 ENHRY and CDR2 SYGVKD. The CDR3 is made up of 15 amino acids. The CDR3 region is CAIRGNNGPLEGYTF. CDR3 bases: TGTGCCATCAGGGGAAATAACGGGCCCCTCGAGGGCTACACCTTC.

The chain joins TRBV5-4 to TRBJ2-3; D is perhaps TRBD2 (6 bases). V lost 6 bases and J 4 bases, leaving 18 bases between the germline ends. CDR1 is SGHNT and CDR2 is YYREEE in the germline V gene (reference sequence). This CDR3 is built from 15 residues. The CDR3 protein is CASTVGTQQPDTQYF. The CDR3 bases are TGTGCCAGCACCGTAGGGACTCAACAGCCAGATACGCAGTATTTT.

This clone was seen a handful of times. The CDR3 here is CASSLVPGGNQPQHF. The CDR3 DNA is TGCGCCAGCAGCTTGGTCCCGGGAGGCAATCAGCCCCAGCATTTT. This rearrangement joins TRBV5-1 to TRBJ1-5; D is ambiguous. Trimming left V 0 bases short and J 2 bases short, with 9 bases between. The length of the CDR3 is 15 residues. The germline V gene encodes CDR1 SGHRS and CDR2 YFSETQ.

This clone was seen once. The V gene is TRBV10-3, the J gene TRBJ2-2; 8 bases are a match to TRBD2. Germline values: CDR1 ENHRY, CDR2 SYGVKD. J lost 1 base, V lost 8 bases, and 9 bases had no gene match. CDR3 length: 16 residues. CDR3 DNA: TGTGCCATCCCAGCCTCCCTAGCGGGGAACACCGGGGAGCTGTTTTTT. It codes for CAIPASLAGNTGELFF.

This clone has just one count. This sequence joins TRBV5-4 and TRBJ2-5, with unresolved D. The CDR3 sequence is 11 residues long. V was cut by 7 bases and J by 2 bases, with 6 bases left in between. Germline V gives CDR1 SGHNT, CDR2 YYREEE (reference sequence). The CDR3 DNA is TGTGCCAGCGTATCGCAAGAGACCCAGTACTTC. This codes for CASVSQETQYF.

The chain recombines TRBV2 with TRBJ1-5; D unclear. V dropped 2 bases and J dropped 5 bases, with 10 bases sitting between them. The germline V gene encodes CDR1 SNHLY and CDR2 FYNNEI. This CDR3 is built from 14 residues. The CDR3, as DNA: TGTGCCAGCAGTGAAAGGGCCCTCCATCAGCCCCAGCATTTT. Amino acids: CASSERALHQPQHF.

As DNA, the CDR3 is TGTGCCAGCAGCTTAATCGCAGGGACGAAGGGCTATGGCTACACCTTC. Translation gives CASSLIAGTKGYGYTF. The chain recombines TRBV7-2 with TRBJ1-2; D may be TRBD1 (5 bases). The CDR3 runs 16 residues. Germline CDR1 reads SGHTA; CDR2 reads FQGNSA. The V gene lost 2 bases and the J gene lost 4 bases, with 17 bases spanning the gap.

The CDR3 sequence is CATSRVGSTLAKNIQYF. Here the CDR3 DNA reads TGTGCCACCAGCAGAGTAGGGTCCACACTAGCCAAAAACATTCAGTACTTC. The chain is built from TRBV15 and TRBJ2-4; no clear D gene. This CDR3 is 17 amino acids long. Germline-derived CDR1 and CDR2 are LNHNV and YYDKDF (reference sequence). The ends were cut back, 1 base at V and 0 bases at J, with 13 bases in the middle.

This chain connects TRBV4-2 to TRBJ1-2; possibly TRBD1 for D (6 bases). The germline gives CDR1 LGHNA, CDR2 YNFKEQ. CDR3 length equals 17 residues. V was clipped by 1 base and J by 4 bases, with 19 bases between them. This chain's CDR3 is CASSQGSQGRGGYGYTF. Here the CDR3 DNA reads TGTGCCAGCAGCCAAGGCTCCCAGGGGAGGGGCGGCTATGGCTACACCTTC.

V is TRBV5-1 and J is TRBJ2-2; perhaps TRBD2 as D (6 bases). Germline CDR1 reads SGHRS; CDR2 reads YFSETQ. The CDR3 sequence is 20 residues long. Trimming took 0 bases from V and 6 from J, leaving 27 bases between them. In DNA form, the CDR3 reads TGCGCCAGCAGCTTGGATGGCGGCTTACTAGGGAGGACTTGGGCCGGGGAGCTGTTTTTT. This encodes CASSLDGGLLGRTWAGELFF.

The chain combines TRBV25-1 with TRBJ2-7; 8 nucleotides align to TRBD2. Germline lookup yields CDR1 MGHDK and CDR2 SYGVNS. V dropped 6 bases and J dropped 1; count of bases not matched to a gene: 5. The CDR3 covers 14 residues. The CDR3 coding sequence is TGTGCCAGCAGGGCGGGAGGAACTTCCTACGAGCAGTACTTC. Amino acid sequence: CASRAGGTSYEQYF.

This chain connects TRBV2 to TRBJ2-2; 8 bases are shared with TRBD1. With 5 bases clipped from V and 6 bases from J, the junction kept 5 bases outside the gene matches. Germline CDR1 SNHLY, CDR2 FYNNEI. This CDR3 spans 14 amino acids. CDR3 region: CASSSSGGSGELFF. CDR3 coding DNA: TGTGCCAGCAGTTCGTCAGGGGGCTCCGGGGAGCTGTTTTTT.

V usage is TRBV2 and J usage is TRBJ2-5, with a possible D match to TRBD2 (5 bases). The CDR3 extends over 13 amino acids. Trimming stripped 7 bases from V and 1 base from J, with 10 bases between. Per germline, CDR1 SNHLY and CDR2 FYNNEI. In nucleotides, the CDR3 is TGTGCCAGCAACGGGGAAATCCAAGAGACCCAGTACTTC. Translation gives CASNGEIQETQYF.

V is TRBV5-6 and J is TRBJ2-1; D unresolved. V was clipped by 1 base and J by 8 bases, with 4 bases between them. The CDR3 length is 11 residues. CDR1 and CDR2 (germline): SGHDT, YYEEEE. Written as DNA, the CDR3 is TGTGCCAGCAGCTTGTCTTATGAGCAGTTCTTC. Translating gives CASSLSYEQFF.